This T cell receptor (beta chain) was sequenced in a study of T cell responses to AZD1222 COVID-19 vaccine. Germline CDR1 is SGDLS and CDR2 is YYNGEE. CDR3 length: 15 residues. V gave up 3 bases and J gave up 7 bases; unmatched junction bases: 5. Here immunoSEQ multiplex PCR was the method, and the copy in TCRdb shows in-frame clones only, minus some. Among more than 55,000 clones listed, 89% were seen once. The chain recombines TRBV9 with TRBJ1-6; 9 bases align to TRBD1. This TCR was sampled from an adult who received the AZD1222 COVID-19 vaccine. Sequencing was performed on peripheral blood, taken 28 days after the second AZD1222 dose. As DNA, the CDR3 is TGTGCCAGCAGCGAGGGGACAGGGAGCAATTCACCCCTCCACTTT. Translating it yields CASSEGTGSNSPLHF.